One sample yielded the 9 T cell receptor beta chains listed below, sequenced in a study of T cells in Graves' hyperthyroidism and ophthalmopathy. TCR beta CDR3 regions were amplified from RNA. An initial round of RT-PCR targeting the TCR CDR3 relied on the HTBI primer set. TCRdb recomputed calls from the multiplex PCR reads with MiXCR, one row per CDR3 protein. The sample yields about 600,000 distinct CDR3 sequences, 14% seen once. Material: blood. The receptors come from a woman aged 18-30 years with Graves' ophthalmopathy.

As for this clonotype: This may be a read error: a much more frequent sequence differs by one nucleotide. This chain connects TRBV18 to TRBJ1-1; D is undetermined. Germline CDR1 and CDR2: KGHSH and LQKENI. V lost 8 bases and J 3 bases, leaving 16 bases between the germline ends. The CDR3 extends over 14 amino acids. CDR3 sequence reads: CASPQESRDTEAFF. DNA of the CDR3: TGTGCCAGCCCACAAGAATCAAGGGACACTGAAGCTTTCTTT.

A word on this clonotype: A read error is possible here, since a much larger clone lies one base away. The chain has TRBV12-3 or TRBV12-4 and TRBJ1-1; a possible D gene is TRBD1 (5 bases). Trimming removed 5 bases at V and 3 bases at J, with 13 bases between. The CDR3 totals 14 residues. CDR3 DNA: TGTGCCAGCAGTCCGGACAAGGATTACACTGAAGCTTTCTTT. Protein product: CASSPDKDYTEAFF.

Remarks on this clonotype: This may be a read error: a much more frequent sequence differs by one nucleotide. J is TRBJ1-4 and V is TRBV7-2, with D possibly TRBD1 on 5 matching bases. Germline V gene data show CDR1 as SGHTA and CDR2 as FQGNSA. This CDR3 spans 15 amino acids. The CDR3 loop is CASGLVGGSGEKLFF. Here the CDR3 DNA reads TGTGCCAGCGGCTTAGTTGGGGGATCGGGTGAAAAACTGTTTTTT.

This clonotype was counted many times. The chain employs TRBV2 and TRBJ1-5; 7 bases agree with TRBD1. The junction had 11 bases not matched to a gene; V was cut back by 8 bases and J by 4 bases. This CDR3 region has 15 residues. Germline V gives CDR1 SNHLY, CDR2 FYNNEI. The CDR3 here is CASSRDRLGNQPQHF. DNA for the CDR3: TGTGCCAGCTCCCGGGACAGACTGGGAAATCAGCCCCAGCATTTT.

This clonotype came up many times. CDR3 bases: TGTGCCAGCAGCTCAGCCCCGGGCGGACACAATGAGCAGTTCTTC. Translated: CASSSAPGGHNEQFF. The chain links TRBV7-9 to TRBJ2-1; the D is unclear. V lost 4 bases to trimming and J lost 5 bases, with 15 bases between them. The V gene's germline CDR1 is SEHNR and CDR2 FQNEAQ (reference sequence). The CDR3 runs to 15 residues.

This clonotype has a handful of counts. The rearrangement uses TRBV18 and TRBJ2-7, with TRBD2 matching over 8 bases. Looked up from germline, CDR1 is KGHSH and CDR2 is LQKENI. This CDR3 contains 15 residues. The ends lost 2 bases at V and 6 bases at J; junction bases unmatched: 9. For the CDR3, the DNA is TGTGCCAGCTCACCAATAGCGGGACCCACCCTCGAGCAGTACTTC. Translated, it gives CASSPIAGPTLEQYF.

In this sample, this clonotype turned up a few times. Because it lacks the conserved phenylalanine or tryptophan at the end, this CDR3 is likely a read error. CDR3 sequence (DNA): TGTGCCAGCAGTTTAGCGCTTAGGAGCGGCTACACCCTC. Protein sequence: CASSLALRSGYTL. V usage is TRBV12-3 or TRBV12-4 and J usage is TRBJ1-2; D not certain. The CDR3 length is 13 residues. V was clipped by 0 bases and J by 8 bases, with 10 bases between them.

This clonotype was found a few times. The rearrangement uses TRBV4-1 and TRBJ1-4; TRBD1 is a possible D gene (5 bases). The CDR3 has 16 amino acids. The V gene lost 4 bases and the J gene lost 7 bases, with 19 bases spanning the gap. CDR1 is MGHRA and CDR2 is YSYEKL in the germline V gene. CDR3 sequence reads: CASSPEGSNGAEKLFF. The CDR3 coding sequence is TGCGCCAGCAGCCCGGAGGGGTCAAACGGGGCTGAAAAACTGTTTTTT.

The chain has TRBV6-1 and TRBJ2-4; D unclear. V lost 6 bases and J 1 base, leaving 16 bases between the germline ends. Looked up from germline, CDR1 is MNHNS and CDR2 is SASEGT. CDR3 size: 16 residues. CDR3 coding DNA: TGTGCCAGCAGCCGCGCCGGGTTTGAGGCCAAAAACATTCAGTACTTC. As protein: CASSRAGFEAKNIQYF.